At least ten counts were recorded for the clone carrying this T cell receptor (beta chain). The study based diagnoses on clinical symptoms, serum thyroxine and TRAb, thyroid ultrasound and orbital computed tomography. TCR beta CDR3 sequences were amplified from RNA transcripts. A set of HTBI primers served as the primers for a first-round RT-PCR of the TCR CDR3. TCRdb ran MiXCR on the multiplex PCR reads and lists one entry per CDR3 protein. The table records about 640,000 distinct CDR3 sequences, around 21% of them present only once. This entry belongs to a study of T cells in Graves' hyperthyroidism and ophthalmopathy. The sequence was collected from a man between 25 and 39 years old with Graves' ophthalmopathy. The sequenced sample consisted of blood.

The CDR3, as DNA: TGTGCCAGCAGTCCTATACTAGCGGGAGTCATCGAGCAGTACTTC. Translated, it gives CASSPILAGVIEQYF. The chain has TRBV27 and TRBJ2-7; 11 bases agree with TRBD2. Per germline, CDR1 MNHEY and CDR2 SMNVEV (reference sequence). The CDR3 is made up of 15 amino acids. The junction had 9 bases not matched to a gene; V was cut back by 5 bases and J by 6 bases.